This TCR beta chain was sequenced during a study of T cell repertoires and HLA-DP antigens. For the study at large: One stimulator alloantigen differed from self by one groove amino acid; the other by ten. Notes on the study in general: Total CD4+ responders were stimulated by HeLa antigen-presenting cells.

The data were produced by immunoSEQ multiplex PCR, yet TCRdb's version contains in-frame clones alone and is incomplete. The sample contains some 110,000 clones, 80% to 95% of which appear only once. Germline lookup yields CDR1 SSHAT and CDR2 FNYEAQ (reference sequence). The CDR3 contains 15 residues. On this clone: Its antigen is not identified. Its ends do not fully match the called genes, so a read error is possible.

This sequence joins TRBV7-7 and TRBJ1-3; D remains unclear. The sequence came from a woman in her late teens or twenties in good health and CMV-seronegative. The sample was CD4+ T cells from PBMCs. The CDR3 protein is CASSADMTSGNTIYF. CDR3 nucleotide sequence: TGTGCTAGCAGCGCAGACATGACCTCTGGAAACACCATATATTTT.